Below, one T cell receptor beta chain is given with its context. Both 60 Vbeta primers and 13 Jbeta primers went into the PCR. Generated by immunoSEQ multiplex PCR, the TCRdb table keeps only in-frame clones and is missing some. The profile covers around 130,000 clones, with approximately 8.7% appearing a single time and 5% to 7% taken by the ten largest. These data originate in a study of cytomegalovirus exposure and HLA in healthy donors. This CDR3 contains 16 residues. Trimming removed 8 bases from V and 2 bases from J; junction bases left unmatched: 13. The clonotype originates from a man aged 35-49 years in good health and CMV-seronegative. The specimen sequenced was PBMCs. V and J are TRBV23-1 and TRBJ2-3, with 7 bases that match TRBD1. TRBV23-1 has ORF status, its function being uncertain. The CDR3 is CASAERQGVTTDTQYF. The CDR3 region has the DNA TGCGCCAGCGCAGAGAGGCAGGGGGTGACCACAGATACGCAGTATTTT.